The sequence of this T cell receptor (beta chain) was determined in a study of shared clonotypes between healthy human individuals. The CDR3 totals 15 residues. V gave up 8 bases and J gave up 4 bases; unmatched junction bases: 12. Per the germline V gene, CDR1 is SNHLY and CDR2 is FYNNEI. Libraries were prepared by immunoSEQ multiplex PCR; TCRdb keeps only in-frame clonotypes and omits some of them. The data contain roughly 700,000 clones, 90% of them singletons. This sequence joins TRBV2 and TRBJ2-5; 8 bases map to TRBD2. The clonotype comes from a man younger than 35 in good health. Some clones in this sample may be carry-over from other donors' samples. Specimen: memory CD8+ T cells from PBMCs. Subset reported: CD45RO+ cells pooled with CCR7-negative TemRA cells. In nucleotides, the CDR3 is TGTGCCAGCGAAATAGCGGGGTTGGGGCCAGAGACCCAGTACTTC. It codes for CASEIAGLGPETQYF.